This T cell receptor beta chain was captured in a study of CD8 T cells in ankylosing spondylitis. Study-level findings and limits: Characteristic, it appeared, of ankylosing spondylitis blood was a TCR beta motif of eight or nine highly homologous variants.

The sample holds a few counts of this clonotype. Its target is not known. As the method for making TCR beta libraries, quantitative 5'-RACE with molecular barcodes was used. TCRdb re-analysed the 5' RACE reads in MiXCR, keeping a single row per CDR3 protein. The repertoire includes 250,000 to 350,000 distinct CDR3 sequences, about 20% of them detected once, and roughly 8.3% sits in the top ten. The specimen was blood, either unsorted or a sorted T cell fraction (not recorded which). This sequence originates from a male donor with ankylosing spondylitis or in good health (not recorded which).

The CDR3 DNA reads TGTGCCAGCAGCCCGAGACACCTCTCTGGGGCCAACGTCCTGACTTTC. It is translated as CASSPRHLSGANVLTF. The chain combines TRBV12-3 or TRBV12-4 with TRBJ2-6; D gene unclear. The V end was cut by 6 bases, the J end by 0 bases, with 12 bases between. This CDR3 spans 16 amino acids.